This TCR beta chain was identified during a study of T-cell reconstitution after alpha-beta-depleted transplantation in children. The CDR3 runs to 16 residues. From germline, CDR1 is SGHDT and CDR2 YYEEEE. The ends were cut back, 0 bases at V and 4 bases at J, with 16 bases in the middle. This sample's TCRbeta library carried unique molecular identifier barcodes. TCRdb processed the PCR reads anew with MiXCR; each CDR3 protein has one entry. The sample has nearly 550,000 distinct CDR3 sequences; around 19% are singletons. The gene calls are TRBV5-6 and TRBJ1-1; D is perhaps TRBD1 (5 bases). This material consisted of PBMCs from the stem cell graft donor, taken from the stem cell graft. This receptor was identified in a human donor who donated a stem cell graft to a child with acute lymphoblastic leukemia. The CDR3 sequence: CASSLDWGVGPTEAFF. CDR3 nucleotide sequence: TGTGCCAGCAGCTTGGATTGGGGCGTGGGGCCCACTGAAGCTTTCTTT.